These T cell receptor beta chains were read from a single sample in a study of human T cells and chemical hapten exposure. TCRdb used MiXCR to reprocess the 5' RACE reads, holding one entry per CDR3 protein. The sample has about 140,000 distinct CDR3 sequences, over 3.5% seen once. These receptors came from a female donor in good health. The CDR3 runs from the conserved cysteine through the conserved F or W. A D gene is named only where the DNA matches it firmly. Clone sizes are given selectively: once, few, many, or a class where the clone is expanded.

abundance | d_gene | j_gene | v_gene | CDR3aa | CDR3nt
many | - | TRBJ2-3 | TRBV9 | CASSVGGAGTDTQYF | TGTGCCAGCAGCGTTGGGGGGGCTGGAACAGATACGCAGTATTTT
many | TRBD1 | TRBJ1-2 | TRBV28 | CASSSPDRGLGYTF | TGTGCCAGCAGTTCCCCGGACAGGGGGCTAGGTTACACCTTC
- | TRBD2 | TRBJ2-7 | TRBV7-9 | CASTLGSGSSYEQYF | TGTGCCAGCACCTTGGGCAGCGGGAGCTCCTACGAGCAGTACTTC
- | TRBD1 | TRBJ1-2 | TRBV6-2/TRBV6-3 | CASSYSGTGDDYGYTF | TGTGCCAGCAGTTACTCCGGGACAGGGGATGACTATGGCTACACCTTC
- | - | TRBJ1-4 | TRBV4-2 | CASSQVDYSGSNEKLFF | TGTGCCAGCAGCCAAGTTGACTATTCAGGGAGTAATGAAAAACTGTTTTTT
many | TRBD1 | TRBJ2-3 | TRBV2 | CASSEWGTDGDTQYF | TGTGCCAGCAGTGAATGGGGGACAGACGGAGATACGCAGTATTTT
many | TRBD2 | TRBJ2-3 | TRBV7-8 | CASSLVQSGGPDTQYF | TGTGCCAGCAGCTTAGTACAAAGCGGGGGTCCAGATACGCAGTATTTT
many | TRBD1 | TRBJ1-5 | TRBV27 | CASRRTGPNQPQHF | TGTGCCAGCAGAAGGACAGGGCCTAATCAGCCCCAGCATTTT
- | TRBD1 | TRBJ1-1 | TRBV5-1 | CASSSDRGMNTEAFF | TGCGCCAGCAGCTCCGACAGGGGAATGAACACTGAAGCTTTCTTT
many | TRBD1 | TRBJ1-2 | TRBV5-1 | CASSPRQGGYGYTF | TGCGCCAGCAGCCCCCGGCAGGGGGGCTATGGCTACACCTTC
- | - | TRBJ1-1 | TRBV7-9 | CASSLQGGHTEAFF | TGTGCCAGCAGCTTACAGGGAGGACACACTGAAGCTTTCTTT
many | TRBD1 | TRBJ1-1 | TRBV3-1 | CASSPGGGSDTEAFF | TGTGCCAGCAGCCCTGGAGGGGGCTCGGACACTGAAGCTTTCTTT
many | TRBD2 | TRBJ2-7 | TRBV5-1 | CASSTGLAGGTPYEQYF | TGCGCCAGCAGCACGGGACTAGCGGGGGGAACCCCATACGAGCAGTACTTC
many | - | TRBJ1-6 | TRBV2 | CARAAEDRPGSPLHF | TGTGCCAGGGCGGCGGAAGACAGGCCAGGATCACCCCTCCACTTT
many | - | TRBJ1-1 | TRBV20-1 | CSARGSGGARAFF | TGCAGTGCCAGGGGCTCGGGGGGCGCAAGGGCTTTCTTT
many | TRBD2 | TRBJ2-3 | TRBV7-3 | CASSKSGGSTDTQYF | TGTGCCAGCAGTAAGAGCGGGGGGAGCACAGATACGCAGTATTTT
few | TRBD2 | TRBJ2-1 | TRBV7-7 | CASSLGPSGAYNEQFF | TGTGCCAGCAGCTTAGGCCCTAGCGGGGCATACAATGAGCAGTTCTTC
few | - | TRBJ2-1 | TRBV13 | CASSAGQNNEQFF | TGTGCCAGCAGCGCGGGGCAGAACAATGAGCAGTTCTTC
few | - | TRBJ1-1 | TRBV9 | CASSVFSGQNTEAFF | TGTGCCAGCAGCGTATTCTCTGGGCAGAACACTGAAGCTTTCTTT
many | TRBD2 | TRBJ2-7 | TRBV6-2/TRBV6-3 | CASSPYLAGGPYEQYF | TGTGCCAGCAGTCCTTACCTAGCGGGGGGGCCGTACGAGCAGTACTTC
many | - | TRBJ1-2 | TRBV28 | CASSFGQLYGYTF | TGTGCCAGCAGTTTCGGCCAACTCTATGGCTACACCTTC
- | TRBD2 | TRBJ2-7 | TRBV28 | CASSLLIPRTSGGDRSYEQYF | TGTGCCAGCAGTTTATTAATCCCGAGGACTAGCGGGGGGGACCGCTCCTACGAGCAGTACTTC
many | - | TRBJ2-3 | TRBV12-3/TRBV12-4 | CASRASATDTQYF | TGTGCCAGCAGAGCGTCGGCTACAGATACGCAGTATTTT
many | TRBD1 | TRBJ1-1 | TRBV28 | CASSLWQGANTEAFF | TGTGCCAGCAGTTTATGGCAGGGGGCGAACACTGAAGCTTTCTTT
many | - | TRBJ1-6 | TRBV7-9 | CASSSNRDTLHF | TGTGCCAGCAGCTCCAACAGGGACACCCTCCACTTT
many | TRBD2 | TRBJ2-3 | TRBV7-6 | CASSLEVGLAGGTDTQYF | TGTGCCAGCAGCTTAGAGGTTGGACTAGCGGGGGGCACAGATACGCAGTATTTT
many | - | TRBJ2-5 | TRBV12-3/TRBV12-4 | CASSFGMETQYF | TGTGCCAGCAGTTTCGGAATGGAGACCCAGTACTTC
many | - | TRBJ1-1 | TRBV18 | CASSPMGLNTEAFF | TGTGCCAGCTCACCAATGGGACTGAACACTGAAGCTTTCTTT
many | TRBD1 | TRBJ2-5 | TRBV18 | CASSKSDRAMYQETQYF | TGTGCCAGCTCAAAATCCGACAGGGCCATGTACCAAGAGACCCAGTACTTC
few | - | TRBJ1-5 | TRBV6-2/TRBV6-3 | CASRGPLGPQHF | TGTGCCAGCAGGGGGCCTTTGGGGCCCCAGCATTTT
many | - | TRBJ2-3 | TRBV6-1 | CASSEPRTLSTDTQYF | TGTGCCAGCAGTGAACCCAGGACCCTTAGCACAGATACGCAGTATTTT
many | - | TRBJ2-2 | TRBV11-2 | CASTPARTGELFF | TGTGCCAGCACCCCAGCCCGGACCGGGGAGCTGTTTTTT
many | - | TRBJ2-1 | TRBV14 | CASSQDGGVTYNEQFF | TGTGCCAGCAGCCAAGACGGGGGTGTCACCTACAATGAGCAGTTCTTC
many | TRBD1 | TRBJ1-4 | TRBV3-1 | CASSARTGRFGRLFF | TGTGCCAGCAGCGCACGGACAGGGCGTTTTGGGAGACTGTTTTTT
- | - | TRBJ2-1 | TRBV20-1 | CSARPGGRSYNEQFF | TGCAGTGCTAGACCTGGGGGCCGGAGTTACAATGAGCAGTTCTTC
many | TRBD1 | TRBJ1-5 | TRBV5-4 | CASSCSTPHRGSNQPQHF | TGTGCCAGCAGCTGCTCGACACCTCACAGGGGAAGCAATCAGCCCCAGCATTTT
- | - | TRBJ1-5 | TRBV6-5 | CASSCRTQTHSNQPQHF | TGTGCCAGCAGTTGTAGGACCCAAACTCATAGCAATCAGCCCCAGCATTTT
many | - | TRBJ1-5 | TRBV20-1 | CSAREEGWQPQHF | TGCAGTGCTAGAGAAGAGGGCTGGCAGCCCCAGCATTTT
few | TRBD2 | TRBJ2-1 | TRBV4-2 | CASSQDRGLARFF | TGTGCCAGCAGCCAAGATCGGGGACTAGCACGTTTCTTC
many | - | TRBJ2-5 | TRBV6-6 | CASSYSTAGEETQYF | TGTGCCAGCAGTTACTCGACGGCAGGGGAAGAGACCCAGTACTTC
many | - | TRBJ1-1 | TRBV29-1 | CSSQGGTEAFF | TGCAGCTCCCAAGGGGGCACTGAAGCTTTCTTT
many | TRBD1 | TRBJ2-3 | TRBV11-1 | CASSTLGTGNTDTQYF | TGTGCCAGCAGCACCCTGGGGACAGGGAACACAGATACGCAGTATTTT
many | - | TRBJ2-1 | TRBV10-3 | CATHRDLSSYNEQFF | TGTGCCACCCACCGGGACTTGAGCTCCTACAATGAGCAGTTCTTC
few | - | TRBJ1-3 | TRBV18 | CASSPVGGPSGNTIYF | TGTGCCAGCTCACCCGTGGGAGGTCCCTCTGGAAACACCATATATTTT
many | - | TRBJ1-1 | TRBV6-1 | CASKPEQGFSTEAFF | TGTGCCAGCAAACCCGAACAGGGTTTCTCCACTGAAGCTTTCTTT
many | - | TRBJ2-1 | TRBV6-2/TRBV6-3 | CASSSPQGVSYNEQFF | TGTGCCAGCAGTTCCCCCCAAGGGGTTTCTTACAATGAGCAGTTCTTC
few | - | TRBJ1-3 | TRBV6-5 | CASRVGNTIYF | TGTGCCAGCAGGGTTGGAAACACCATATATTTT
many | TRBD1 | TRBJ1-1 | TRBV5-1 | CASSNTGTGGVEAFF | TGCGCCAGCAGCAACACCGGGACAGGGGGCGTTGAAGCTTTCTTT
many | - | TRBJ1-2 | TRBV15 | CATSTASYGYTF | TGTGCCACCAGCACAGCGAGCTATGGCTACACCTTC
many | TRBD1 | TRBJ1-1 | TRBV12-3/TRBV12-4 | CASTSQGGPNTEAFF | TGTGCCAGCACAAGCCAGGGGGGGCCCAACACTGAAGCTTTCTTT
many | TRBD2 | TRBJ2-3 | TRBV4-2 | CASSQEGLAGGSGTDTQYF | TGTGCCAGCAGCCAAGAAGGACTAGCGGGGGGATCCGGCACAGATACGCAGTATTTT
many | - | TRBJ1-2 | TRBV6-5 | CASGRGDLNRAYGYTF | TGTGCCAGCGGTCGGGGCGATCTGAACAGGGCCTATGGCTACACCTTC